This passage covers 16 T cell receptor beta chains from one sample sequenced in a study of cytomegalovirus exposure and HLA in healthy donors. The study ran its PCR with 60 Vbeta and 13 Jbeta primers. Assay used: immunoSEQ multiplex PCR; TCRdb lists only in-frame clones, some missing. The sample carries about 57,000 clones, 83% recorded once. The sample comprised PBMCs. The receptors here all came from a young man in good health and CMV-seronegative.

The chain employs TRBV7-9 and TRBJ1-2; tentatively, D is TRBD1 (6 bases). The germline V and J ends were trimmed by 0 bases and 5 bases, with 16 bases remaining between them. This CDR3 contains 16 residues. Germline V gene lookup returns CDR1 SEHNR and CDR2 FQNEAQ (reference sequence). CDR3 bases: TGTGCCAGCAGCTTAGCGCTGGGCCAGGGGTGGTATGGCTACACCTTC. The encoded protein is CASSLALGQGWYGYTF.

The chain combines TRBV29-1 with TRBJ2-1, with 9 bases that match TRBD2. V was pared by 0 bases and J by 12 bases, with 15 bases of the junction left unmatched. Germline CDR1 reads SQVTM; CDR2 reads ANQGSEA. The CDR3 spans 16 residues. CDR3 sequence: CSVEDLATSGIGGQFF. The CDR3 DNA reads TGCAGCGTTGAAGATCTTGCGACTAGCGGAATTGGTGGGCAGTTCTTC.

The chain couples TRBV5-4 to TRBJ2-3; 10 nucleotides match TRBD2. This CDR3 spans 15 amino acids. Germline CDR1 and CDR2: SGHNT and YYREEE (reference sequence). V lost 4 bases, J lost 3 bases, and 5 bases stayed unmatched. The CDR3 sequence: CASSQGLAFTDTQYF. The CDR3 region has the DNA TGTGCCAGCAGCCAGGGACTAGCGTTTACAGATACGCAGTATTTT.

This sequence joins TRBV5-1 and TRBJ2-1; the match to TRBD1 covers 9 bases. The CDR3 runs 16 residues. Trimming at V came to 0 bases and at J to 6 bases, leaving 7 bases not matched to a gene. CDR1 is SGHRS, CDR2 YFSETQ, per germline. The DNA of the CDR3 is TGCGCCAGCAGCTTGGAGGGCAGGACAGGGGCCAATGAGCAGTTCTTC. This encodes CASSLEGRTGANEQFF.

The chain combines TRBV5-6 with TRBJ1-2; 8 bases map to TRBD1. The J segment lost 0 bases and the V segment lost 6 bases, leaving 7 bases of the junction unmatched. There are 15 residues in the CDR3. Germline CDR1 SGHDT, CDR2 YYEEEE. The DNA of the CDR3 is TGTGCCAGCACCCAGGGGACAGGCCCTAACTATGGCTACACCTTC. It encodes CASTQGTGPNYGYTF.

The rearrangement uses TRBV30 and TRBJ2-7; 9 bases agree with TRBD1. Germline V gives CDR1 GTSNPN, CDR2 SVGIG (reference sequence). The CDR3 sequence is 13 residues long. V lost 3 bases and J lost 4; bases outside the gene matches: 4. As DNA, the CDR3 is TGTGCCTGGAGCTCGGGACAGGGTTACGAGCAGTACTTC. Protein product: CAWSSGQGYEQYF.

The J gene is TRBJ1-6, the V gene TRBV6-5, with D tentatively TRBD1 (6 bases). CDR1 MNHEY and CDR2 SVGAGI come from the germline V gene. CDR3 length: 15 amino acids. The V and J ends lost 7 bases and 7 bases respectively, with 17 bases between them. CDR3 in amino acids: CASMDSSTSNSPLHF. As DNA, the CDR3 is TGTGCCAGCATGGACAGTTCTACCTCGAATTCACCCCTCCACTTT.

This clone was observed a handful of times. The J gene is TRBJ2-1, the V gene TRBV5-6; the D gene is possibly TRBD2 (7 bases). Germline V gene lookup returns CDR1 SGHDT and CDR2 YYEEEE. CDR3 size: 14 residues. The V end was cut by 2 bases, the J end by 3 bases, with 9 bases between. The CDR3 spells CASSLRGGYNEQFF. In DNA, the CDR3 is TGTGCCAGCAGCTTAAGGGGGGGCTACAATGAGCAGTTCTTC. Looking up the rest from reference TRBV5-6 and TRBJ2-1 gives the full variable domain: DAGVTQSPTHLIKTRGQQVTLRCSPKSGHDTVSWYQQALGQGPQFIFQYYEEEERQRGNFPDRFSGHQFPNYSSELNVNALLLGDSALYLCASSLRGGYNEQFFGPGTRLTVL.

The CDR3 spells CSARAGGKLFF. CDR3 nucleotide sequence: TGCAGTGCTAGGGCGGGGGGCAAACTGTTTTTT. The rearrangement uses TRBV20-1 and TRBJ1-4, with D possibly matching TRBD1 (6 bases). The CDR3 runs to 11 residues. Trimming stripped 3 bases from V and 11 bases from J, with 10 bases between. Germline CDR1 DFQATT, CDR2 SNEGSKA (reference sequence).

The chain combines TRBV19 with TRBJ1-2, with a weak D call TRBD1 (6 bases). The germline V gene has CDR1 LNHDA and CDR2 SQIVND (reference sequence). There are 14 residues in the CDR3. Trimming took off 5 bases at V and 3 bases at J, with 13 bases between the two ends. The CDR3 loop is CASSSTQGDYGYTF. Here the CDR3 DNA reads TGTGCCAGTAGTTCAACACAGGGAGACTATGGCTACACCTTC.

This chain links TRBV19 with TRBJ1-1; 7 positions match TRBD1. The CDR3 is 13 residues long. Losses at the gene ends were 9 bases for V and 0 bases for J; bases not matched to a gene: 4. The V gene's germline CDR1 is LNHDA and CDR2 SQIVND (reference sequence). The CDR3 DNA is TGTGCCAGCGGACAGGCTATGAACACTGAAGCTTTCTTT. It codes for CASGQAMNTEAFF.

The J gene is TRBJ1-2, the V gene TRBV4-3; 9 positions match TRBD1. This CDR3 is built from 15 residues. Looked up from germline, CDR1 is LGHNA and CDR2 is YSLEER. The V gene end was trimmed by 5 bases and the J gene end by 2 bases; junction bases not matched to a gene: 6. The CDR3 nucleotides are TGCGCCAGCAGCAGCCCGGGACAGGGAAACTATGGCTACACCTTC. Its protein is CASSSPGQGNYGYTF.

The genes are TRBV19 and TRBJ1-6; weak D call: TRBD1 (6 bases). The V gene's germline CDR1 is LNHDA and CDR2 SQIVND (reference sequence). The CDR3 length is 13 residues. Between the trimmed V and J ends, which lost 7 bases and 8 bases, there was a span of 12 bases. CDR3 nucleotides: TGTGCCAGTAAAACAGGGAAGGATTCACCCCTCCACTTT. Translated: CASKTGKDSPLHF.

This clone appeared once. The chain employs TRBV2 and TRBJ2-3, with D perhaps TRBD2 (5 bases). The CDR3 loop spans 12 amino acids. V lost 6 bases, J lost 5 bases, and 9 bases lay in between. CDR1 and CDR2 (germline): SNHLY, FYNNEI. The CDR3, as DNA: TGTGCCAGCAGAAGCGGCGGAGATACGCAGTATTTT. Amino acid sequence: CASRSGGDTQYF.

The rearrangement links TRBV6-1 to TRBJ2-1; weak D call: TRBD2 (5 bases). Germline values: CDR1 MNHNS, CDR2 SASEGT. The CDR3 covers 14 residues. The V end was cut by 5 bases, the J end by 3 bases, with 11 bases between. CDR3 sequence reads: CASSPDFLYNEQFF. The CDR3 DNA reads TGTGCCAGCAGTCCGGACTTCCTCTACAATGAGCAGTTCTTC.

The gene calls are TRBV5-4 and TRBJ1-2; 7 bases match TRBD1. J lost 1 base, V lost 0 bases, and 3 bases had no gene match. The CDR3 contains 15 residues. CDR1 is SGHNT, CDR2 YYREEE, per germline (reference sequence). The CDR3 DNA reads TGTGCCAGCAGCTTGGAGACAGGGAGTAACTATGGCTACACCTTC. Translation gives CASSLETGSNYGYTF.